This TCR beta chain is drawn from a study of CD8+CD57+ T cells in acquired aplastic anemia. According to the study, genomic DNA was the template for TCR beta VDJ and CDR3 profiling. TCRdb fed the reads into MiXCR, producing one record per CDR3 protein. The sample has approximately 160,000 distinct CDR3 sequences, roughly 40% seen once. This CDR3 contains 12 residues. Germline V gene sequence: CDR1 DFQATT, CDR2 SNEGSKA (reference sequence). Deletions cut 6 bases from V and 3 bases from J, with 12 bases between. Details on this clonotype: This may be a read error, as it is one base from a much larger clone.

This clonotype originated in a human donor in good health. The gene calls are TRBV20-1 and TRBJ2-7, with D possibly being TRBD1 (6 bases). The sequencing input was sorted CD4+, CD8+, or CD8+CD57+ T cells (not recorded which) from PBMCs. As DNA, the CDR3 is TGCAGTGCCCCGGTACAGGGCTACGAGCAGTACTTC. This translates into CSAPVQGYEQYF.